Presented here are 21 T cell receptor beta chains from one specimen sequenced in a study of molecular identifiers for immune sequencing clone quantification. TCRdb re-called the PCR reads with MiXCR, one entry per CDR3 protein. This table has a few hundred thousand distinct CDR3 sequences, about a fifth appearing once. Material for sequencing was naive CD8+ T cells from blood, with Jurkat cell RNA spiked in. Specified subset: FACS-sorted CD8+CD4-CCR7+CD45RA+ naive T cells. The receptors here all came from a human donor in good health. Some libraries in this study had Jurkat cell RNA spiked in.

The chain is built from TRBV6-2 or TRBV6-3 and TRBJ2-7; 10 bases agree with TRBD2. V was pared by 6 bases and J by 7 bases, with 12 bases of the junction left unmatched. CDR1 is MNHEY, CDR2 SVGEGT, per germline. The CDR3 runs 15 residues. The CDR3 here is CASSALAGELGEQYF. The CDR3 nucleotides read TGTGCCAGCAGCGCTCTAGCGGGGGAGCTGGGAGAGCAGTACTTC.

The chain uses TRBV6-2 or TRBV6-3 and TRBJ2-7; D tentatively fits TRBD1 or TRBD2 (5 bases each). The CDR3 has 14 amino acids. V dropped 4 bases and J dropped 5 bases, with 15 bases sitting between them. Germline V gives CDR1 MNHEY, CDR2 SVGEGT. The CDR3 is CASSSWGSSDEQYF. CDR3 in DNA: TGTGCCAGCAGTTCTTGGGGGAGCTCGGACGAGCAGTACTTC.

J is TRBJ2-7 and V is TRBV7-9; TRBD1 agrees at 9 bases. CDR1 and CDR2 (germline): SEHNR, FQNEAQ (reference sequence). After removal of 4 bases from V and 3 bases from J, the junction contained 4 bases not matched to a gene. The CDR3 sequence is 14 residues long. Here the CDR3 reads CASSSQGASYEQYF. The CDR3 coding sequence is TGTGCCAGCAGCTCACAGGGGGCAAGCTACGAGCAGTACTTC. Using reference TRBV7-9 and TRBJ2-7 for the parts outside the CDR3, the full variable domain is DTGVSQNPRHKITKRGQNVTFRCDPISEHNRLYWYRQTLGQGPEFLTYFQNEAQLEKSRLLSDRFSAERPKGSFSTLEIQRTEQGDSAMYLCASSSQGASYEQYFGPGTRLTVT.

At least ten counts were recorded for this clonotype. The chain is built from TRBV12-3 or TRBV12-4 and TRBJ2-2, with 7 bases lining up with TRBD1. With 6 bases clipped from V and 1 base from J, the junction kept 8 bases outside the gene matches. The CDR3 loop spans 16 amino acids. The CDR3 sequence is CASRENRGLNTGELFF. The CDR3, as DNA: TGTGCCAGCAGAGAAAACAGGGGTCTGAACACCGGGGAGCTGTTTTTT.

This clonotype has only a few counts. The V gene is TRBV19, the J gene TRBJ2-2; TRBD1 or TRBD2 may be the D gene (5 bases each). The CDR3 has 14 residues. CDR1 LNHDA and CDR2 SQIVND come from the germline V gene (reference sequence). V lost 6 bases to trimming and J lost 3 bases, with 11 bases between them. The CDR3 sequence: CASSLGVDTGELFF. The DNA of the CDR3 is TGTGCCAGTAGCCTGGGGGTAGACACCGGGGAGCTGTTTTTT.

Comment on this clonotype: Relative to the germline gene, one junction end is altered; a read error may explain this. The rearrangement links TRBV4-1 to TRBJ2-5; tentative D call: TRBD1 (5 bases). The CDR3 is 16 residues long. CDR1 and CDR2 (germline): MGHRA, YSYEKL. Here the CDR3 DNA reads TGCGCCAGCAGCACGTACACGACAGCTTCACAAGAGGCCCAGTACTTC. Translating it yields CASSTYTTASQEAQYF.

This clonotype was detected a few times. J is TRBJ1-1 and V is TRBV19; D remains ambiguous. Germline V gene lookup returns CDR1 LNHDA and CDR2 SQIVND (reference sequence). Deletions cut 2 bases from V and 3 bases from J, with 7 bases between. The CDR3 has 13 residues. This CDR3 is CASSITGDTEAFF. CDR3 nucleotides: TGTGCCAGTAGTATAACGGGTGACACTGAAGCTTTCTTT.

This clonotype has a handful of counts. V and J are TRBV27 and TRBJ1-1, with D possibly TRBD1 on 6 matching bases. CDR3 length: 16 amino acids. The V end was cut by 1 base, the J end by 5 bases, with 17 bases between. Germline lookup yields CDR1 MNHEY and CDR2 SMNVEV (reference sequence). DNA for the CDR3: TGTGCCAGCAGTTTATTGCTCCCACAGGGTCGAACTGAAGCTTTCTTT. Translation: CASSLLLPQGRTEAFF.

Many counts were recorded for this clonotype. The chain couples TRBV28 to TRBJ1-5, with 7 positions matching TRBD1. Losses at the gene ends were 4 bases for V and 1 base for J; bases not matched to a gene: 4. This CDR3 has 15 amino acids. CDR1 MDHEN and CDR2 SYDVKM come from the germline V gene. CDR3 residues: CASSYTTGSNQPQHF. Here the CDR3 DNA reads TGTGCCAGCAGTTACACGACAGGGAGCAATCAGCCCCAGCATTTT. Combining the CDR3 with reference TRBV28 and TRBJ1-5 gives the whole variable domain DVKVTQSSRYLVKRTGEKVFLECVQDMDHENMFWYRQDPGLGLRLIYFSYDVKMKEKGDIPEGYSVSREKKERFSLILESASTNQTSMYLCASSYTTGSNQPQHFGDGTRLSIL.

This clonotype was counted many times. V gene TRBV29-1 combines with J gene TRBJ2-7; 8 bases agree with TRBD1. The CDR3 covers 13 residues. The germline CDR1 and CDR2 sequences are SQVTM and ANQGSEA. V trimming: 7 bases; J trimming: 4 bases; junction bases outside the gene matches: 9. DNA of the CDR3: TGCAGCGCTACCTCCGACAGGGGTTACGAGCAGTACTTC. Encoded protein: CSATSDRGYEQYF.

This clonotype has ten or more counts. The J gene is TRBJ1-3, the V gene TRBV29-1, with unresolved D. From germline, CDR1 is SQVTM and CDR2 ANQGSEA. Trimming stripped 1 base from V and 11 bases from J, with 12 bases between. The CDR3 is 12 amino acids. CDR3 region: CSVEVARGPIYF. As DNA, the CDR3 is TGCAGCGTTGAAGTAGCCCGAGGTCCCATATATTTT.

This clonotype was counted many times. The V and J genes are TRBV5-4 and TRBJ1-2, with TRBD1 matching 9 bases. Germline V gives CDR1 SGHNT, CDR2 YYREEE (reference sequence). This CDR3 region has 15 residues. Germline trimming cut 5 bases from V and 6 bases from J; bases unmatched to any gene: 11. The CDR3 region is CASSTTGTGSNGYTF. CDR3 sequence (DNA): TGTGCCAGCAGTACTACCGGGACAGGGTCAAATGGCTACACCTTC.

This clonotype has more than one count but fewer than ten. V usage is TRBV9 and J usage is TRBJ2-7; tentatively, D is TRBD2 (5 bases). From germline, CDR1 is SGDLS and CDR2 YYNGEE. The length of the CDR3 is 16 residues. V lost 0 bases, J lost 2 bases, and 15 bases lay in between. The chain's CDR3 is CASSVDALSGPYEQYF. CDR3 DNA sequence: TGTGCCAGCAGCGTAGACGCATTGAGCGGTCCCTACGAGCAGTACTTC.

The chain has TRBV10-3 and TRBJ1-2, with a tentative D call TRBD1 (6 bases). CDR1 is ENHRY, CDR2 SYGVKD, per germline. Trimming took 6 bases from V and 1 from J, leaving 15 bases between them. The CDR3 loop spans 15 amino acids. In DNA, the CDR3 is TGTGCCATCAGCGATCAGACAGGCTATAACTATGGCTACACCTTC. This gives the protein CAISDQTGYNYGYTF.

The genes are TRBV29-1 and TRBJ2-3; 12 bases agree with TRBD2. Trimming removed 1 base from V and 7 bases from J; junction bases left unmatched: 9. From germline, CDR1 is SQVTM and CDR2 ANQGSEA. This CDR3 is built from 16 residues. The CDR3 protein is CSVEVASGGAGYTQYF. In DNA form, the CDR3 reads TGCAGCGTTGAAGTGGCTAGCGGGGGGGCGGGATATACGCAGTATTTT.

About this clonotype itself: An end of the junction does not agree with germline; a read error may underlie this. The chain uses TRBV29-1 and TRBJ2-1; the D gene is possibly TRBD1 (6 bases). Germline V CDR1 and CDR2: SQVTM, ANQGSEA. CDR3 length equals 17 residues. CDR3 in DNA: TGCGGCGTTGGGGATATACACAGGGTCCTTGAAAACAATGAGCAGTTCTTC. This sequence encodes CGVGDIHRVLENNEQFF.

A note on this clonotype: A much larger clone lies a single base off, so this may be a read error. The CDR3 loop is CASSLAGGSGADVLTF. DNA of the CDR3: TGTGCCAGCAGCTTAGCGGGGGGCTCTGGGGCCGACGTCCTGACTTTC. The V and J genes are TRBV7-2 and TRBJ2-6; tentatively, D is TRBD1 or TRBD2 (6 bases each). The CDR3 has 16 residues. The germline CDR1 and CDR2 sequences are SGHTA and FQGNSA.

Points on this clonotype: Given a much more abundant clone one base away, this may be a read error. V gene TRBV28 combines with J gene TRBJ1-1, with D hard to call. The V gene's germline CDR1 is MDHEN and CDR2 SYDVKM. The CDR3 covers 13 residues. Trimming cost V 6 bases and J 7 bases, with 15 bases left between them. Here the CDR3 reads CASRWREAGEAFF. In DNA form, the CDR3 reads TGTGCCAGCAGGTGGCGGGAGGCAGGTGAAGCTTTCTTT.

This clonotype was recorded a few times. This chain connects TRBV11-2 to TRBJ2-1; the match to TRBD1 covers 7 bases. The CDR3 extends over 15 amino acids. Per the germline V gene, CDR1 is SGHAT and CDR2 is FQNNGV. The V segment lost 5 bases and the J segment 2 bases; nucleotides outside the gene matches: 6. The CDR3 DNA reads TGTGCCAGCAGCCAGCAGGGGACAGCCTACAATGAGCAGTTCTTC. Protein product: CASSQQGTAYNEQFF.

This clonotype appeared many times. CDR3 amino acids: CASTLGLAGGNEQYF. CDR3 DNA: TGTGCCAGCACCCTTGGACTAGCGGGGGGTAACGAGCAGTACTTC. The rearrangement joins TRBV7-9 to TRBJ2-7; 14 bases map to TRBD2. J lost 5 bases, V lost 7 bases, and 7 bases had no gene match. The CDR3 extends over 15 amino acids. The germline V gene has CDR1 SEHNR and CDR2 FQNEAQ (reference sequence).

This clonotype has only a few counts. The rearrangement links TRBV12-3 or TRBV12-4 to TRBJ2-5; 9 positions agree with TRBD1. The CDR3 consists of 16 residues. The ends lost 6 bases at V and 4 bases at J; junction bases unmatched: 12. The CDR3 region has the DNA TGTGCCAGCAGCCTCTCACCAGGACAGGGGCTAGAGACCCAGTACTTC. It codes for CASSLSPGQGLETQYF.